These 20 T cell receptor beta chains originate from one sample sequenced in a study of shared clonotypes between healthy human individuals. Sequencing was performed with immunoSEQ multiplex PCR; in TCRdb, only in-frame clones are kept and a portion is missing. The table lists about 230,000 clones, 65% of them singletons. The sequencing sample was made of memory CD4+ T cells sorted from blood. The subset was: CD45RA-negative fraction. All receptors derive from a man aged 25-45 years in good health.

This clone has a count of ten or more. This CDR3 is also generated by other DNA sequences in the sample. V usage is TRBV5-1 and J usage is TRBJ2-3, with D possibly called TRBD1 or TRBD2 (6 bases each). Germline V gives CDR1 SGHRS, CDR2 YFSETQ. The germline V and J ends were trimmed by 1 base and 2 bases, with 17 bases remaining between them. CDR3 length: 17 amino acids. In nucleotides, the CDR3 is TGCGCCAGCAGCTTGTGGGGTCCGGGGGCTTCCACAGATACGCAGTATTTT. Translated, it gives CASSLWGPGASTDTQYF.

The rearrangement links TRBV4-1 to TRBJ2-1, with 9 bases aligning to TRBD1. Germline assignment: CDR1 MGHRA and CDR2 YSYEKL. J gave up 0 bases and V 3 bases, and 18 bases lay outside the gene matches. This CDR3 has 21 amino acids. CDR3 amino acids: CASSQVSPGTGRLSSYNEQFF. The CDR3 bases are TGCGCCAGCAGCCAGGTGAGCCCCGGGACAGGGCGCCTGAGCTCCTACAATGAGCAGTTCTTC.

This sequence joins TRBV29-1 and TRBJ2-7; 7 bases are shared with TRBD2. This CDR3 contains 14 residues. The germline V gene encodes CDR1 SQVTM and CDR2 ANQGSEA. J was trimmed by 1 base and V by 6 bases; bases with no gene match: 9. The CDR3 coding sequence is TGCAGCGTGCGAGAGGGAGGGCGATCCTACGAGCAGTACTTC. Amino acid sequence: CSVREGGRSYEQYF.

The rearrangement uses TRBV27 and TRBJ2-5, with 7 positions matching TRBD1. The ends lost 8 bases at V and 5 bases at J; junction bases unmatched: 17. The CDR3 is made up of 16 amino acids. Germline V gene sequence: CDR1 MNHEY, CDR2 SMNVEV (reference sequence). CDR3 DNA: TGTGCCAGCGGTTCATTTACAGGGGTTGGTATGGAGACCCAGTACTTC. Its translation: CASGSFTGVGMETQYF.

V is TRBV10-3 and J is TRBJ1-2; 7 bases are a match to TRBD1. The CDR3 sequence is 12 residues long. Germline V gives CDR1 ENHRY, CDR2 SYGVKD. V shed 5 bases, J shed 10 bases, and the junction held 7 bases outside the gene matches. The CDR3 is CAISPGQLHYTF. The DNA of the CDR3 is TGTGCCATCAGTCCGGGACAGCTGCACTACACCTTC.

In this sample, this clone turned up a few times. The chain carries TRBV19 and TRBJ1-5; D remains unclear. The CDR3 is made up of 13 amino acids. Germline V gives CDR1 LNHDA, CDR2 SQIVND (reference sequence). Trimming shortened V by 7 bases and J by 3 bases, and 10 bases separated the two germline ends. CDR3 in amino acids: CASNTHYNQPQHF. CDR3 DNA sequence: TGTGCCAGTAACACACATTACAATCAGCCCCAGCATTTT.

The chain employs TRBV6-5 and TRBJ2-3, with D tentatively TRBD1 (5 bases). The germline V gene has CDR1 MNHEY and CDR2 SVGAGI. The V end was cut by 4 bases, the J end by 2 bases, with 10 bases between. This CDR3 has 14 amino acids. As DNA, the CDR3 is TGTGCCAGCAGTTTGCACAGGTTCACAGATACGCAGTATTTT. Translating gives CASSLHRFTDTQYF.

V and J are TRBV9 and TRBJ2-2; 10 bases match TRBD1. V was pared by 5 bases and J by 6 bases, with 10 bases of the junction left unmatched. Germline V gives CDR1 SGDLS, CDR2 YYNGEE. The CDR3 spans 16 residues. The CDR3 coding sequence is TGTGCCAGCAGTGCACGGGACAGGGGTTTCCCCGGGGAGCTGTTTTTT. Translation: CASSARDRGFPGELFF.

This clone was counted at least ten times. The chain carries TRBV5-4 and TRBJ1-4, with TRBD1 as a possible D gene (5 bases). Between the trimmed V and J ends, which lost 4 bases and 7 bases, there was a span of 14 bases. Germline lookup yields CDR1 SGHNT and CDR2 YYREEE (reference sequence). The CDR3 is 14 residues long. The CDR3 sequence: CASSGQGTGEKLFF. Here the CDR3 DNA reads TGTGCCAGCAGCGGCCAGGGTACGGGTGAAAAACTGTTTTTT.

The chain has TRBV13 and TRBJ2-1; 10 bases map to TRBD2. CDR3 length: 18 residues. The germline V gene encodes CDR1 PRHDT and CDR2 FYEKMQ (reference sequence). The V and J ends lost 5 bases and 7 bases, in that order; junction bases with no gene match: 17. CDR3 in DNA: TGTGCCAGCAGCCTTCCCGCTCTGAGCGGGAGGGCCGGGAATGAGCAGTTCTTC. It translates to CASSLPALSGRAGNEQFF.

This chain connects TRBV2 to TRBJ2-3, with D tentatively TRBD2 (6 bases). The CDR3 consists of 16 residues. Germline V lookup: CDR1 SNHLY, CDR2 FYNNEI. V was pared by 3 bases and J by 4 bases, with 17 bases between. DNA for the CDR3: TGTGCCAGCAGTGATCGGGCCTATCGGGAGTCAGATACGCAGTATTTT. This sequence encodes CASSDRAYRESDTQYF.

This rearrangement joins TRBV2 to TRBJ2-7, with a weak D call TRBD2 (6 bases). CDR1 SNHLY and CDR2 FYNNEI come from the germline V gene. The CDR3 consists of 15 residues. The V end was cut by 3 bases, the J end by 1 base, with 13 bases between. CDR3 sequence (DNA): TGTGCCAGCAGTGATCCTAGCGTCGCTTCCTACGAGCAGTACTTC. It encodes CASSDPSVASYEQYF.

This clone is a singleton in its sample. The chain has TRBV6-6 and TRBJ1-2; a possible D gene is TRBD1 (5 bases). CDR1 and CDR2 from the germline V gene are MNHNY and SVGAGI (reference sequence). The ends were cut back, 6 bases at V and 3 bases at J, with 5 bases in the middle. The CDR3 is 11 amino acids. CDR3 coding DNA: TGTGCCAGCAGCAGGGACTATGGCTACACCTTC. Amino acid sequence: CASSRDYGYTF.

This chain links TRBV25-1 with TRBJ2-3; 7 positions agree with TRBD1. V shed 4 bases, J shed 5 bases, and the junction held 6 bases outside the gene matches. Germline V lookup: CDR1 MGHDK, CDR2 SYGVNS. This CDR3 contains 14 residues. The CDR3 DNA follows: TGTGCCAGCAGTGTTAACAGGGGTAGAGATACGCAGTATTTT. As protein: CASSVNRGRDTQYF.

The CDR3 DNA follows: TGTGCCAGCTCACCAGCACAGGGGGTTCCTAGCAATCAGCCCCAGCATTTT. Translated, it gives CASSPAQGVPSNQPQHF. This sequence joins TRBV18 and TRBJ1-5; TRBD1 aligns across 8 bases. V was clipped by 2 bases and J by 0 bases; unmatched bases: 6. This CDR3 comprises 17 residues. Germline V gene sequence: CDR1 KGHSH, CDR2 LQKENI.

Comment on this clone: A read error may account for a junction end that differs from germline. The chain employs TRBV10-2 and TRBJ2-7, with D perhaps TRBD2 (6 bases). Germline CDR1 reads WSHSY; CDR2 reads SAAADI. This CDR3 spans 13 amino acids. CDR3 sequence reads: CACSAGGSYEQYF. CDR3 nucleotide sequence: TGCGCCTGCAGTGCCGGGGGTTCCTACGAGCAGTACTTC.

The genes are TRBV5-5 and TRBJ2-5, with a weak D call TRBD1 (5 bases). The CDR3 has 14 amino acids. With 0 bases removed from V and 7 bases from J, the gap between germline ends came to 13 bases. The germline CDR1 and CDR2 sequences are SGHKS and YYEKEE (reference sequence). Written as DNA, the CDR3 is TGTGCCAGCAGCTTGGCCAGGGCCGCGGCGACCCAGTACTTC. Protein product: CASSLARAAATQYF.

The CDR3 DNA reads as TGTGCCAGTAGAACCGGGACCCAGACAGATACGCAGTATTTT. Encoded protein: CASRTGTQTDTQYF. The chain combines TRBV19 with TRBJ2-3; either TRBD1 or TRBD2 may fit D (5 bases each). V lost 6 bases and J 3 bases, leaving 13 bases between the germline ends. CDR1 and CDR2 from the germline V gene are LNHDA and SQIVND (reference sequence). The CDR3 is 14 amino acids.

The rearrangement uses TRBV4-3 and TRBJ1-3; possibly TRBD1 for D (5 bases). Per the germline V gene, CDR1 is LGHNA and CDR2 is YSLEER. The CDR3 is 19 residues long. The V and J ends lost 1 base and 0 bases respectively, with 19 bases between them. CDR3: CASSQVAPWGGGSGNTIYF. CDR3 DNA sequence: TGCGCCAGCAGCCAAGTGGCCCCATGGGGCGGGGGCTCTGGAAACACCATATATTTT.

The chain couples TRBV19 to TRBJ2-7; 7 bases match TRBD2. This CDR3 spans 13 amino acids. The trim removed 6 bases at V and 6 bases at J, leaving 8 bases unmatched. Germline CDR1 is LNHDA and CDR2 is SQIVND (reference sequence). The CDR3 sequence: CASRQTSALEQYF. DNA for the CDR3: TGTGCCAGTAGGCAAACTAGCGCGCTCGAGCAGTACTTC.